This paragraph reports one T cell receptor (beta chain). These data are taken from a study of OX40 agonist ivuxolimab in advanced cancers. TCRdb's table, derived via immunoSEQ multiplex PCR, lists solely in-frame clones and lacks some. The sample has around 31,000 clones; approximately 86% are singletons. This CDR3 has 14 residues. CDR1 and CDR2 (germline): GTSNPN, SVGIG (reference sequence). V was clipped by 5 bases and J by 1 base, with 11 bases between them. The chain combines TRBV30 with TRBJ2-2, with D possibly matching TRBD1 (6 bases). The receptor was derived from an adult with an advanced solid tumor such as melanoma, head and neck, liver or kidney cancer. Sequenced material: CD4+ or CD8+ T cells sorted from blood, taken in a trial of the OX40 agonist ivuxolimab. CDR3 DNA: TGTGCCTGGGGAGCAGGGGAGAACACCGGGGAGCTGTTTTTT. It specifies CAWGAGENTGELFF. The variable domain in full, with the rest retrieved from reference TRBV30 and TRBJ2-2, is SQTIHQWPATLVQPVGSPLSLECTVEGTSNPNLYWYRQAAGRGLQLLFYSVGIGQISSEVPQNLSASRPQDRQFILSSKKLLLSDSGFYLCAWGAGENTGELFFGEGSRLTVL.